The 2 T cell receptor beta chains listed next were all sequenced from one sample in a study of T-cell memory formation after mild COVID-19. TCRdb reanalysed the 5' RACE reads using MiXCR and keeps one entry per CDR3 protein. The data contain about 360,000 distinct CDR3 sequences, 13% to 15% of them seen just once; the ten biggest clones take up around a fifth. Sample: PBMCs or a T cell subset sorted from them (not recorded which). The receptors originated from a man younger than 30 who had mild COVID-19 (a few samples of this study predate the infection). Cell type and time point are not known.

The rearrangement links TRBV5-1 to TRBJ2-7, with D tentatively TRBD1 (6 bases). The CDR3 consists of 14 residues. Between the trimmed V and J ends, which lost 2 bases and 5 bases, there was a span of 14 bases. From germline, CDR1 is SGHRS and CDR2 YFSETQ. This CDR3 is CASSLGGRMDEQYF. The CDR3 nucleotides are TGCGCCAGCAGCTTAGGGGGACGGATGGACGAGCAGTACTTC.

This clonotype showed up just a few times. The chain uses TRBV4-2 and TRBJ2-3; 9 nucleotides match TRBD2. Germline CDR1 reads LGHNA; CDR2 reads YNFKEQ. With V trimmed by 6 bases and J by 4 bases, 11 bases remained unmatched. The CDR3 extends over 16 amino acids. For the CDR3, the DNA is TGTGCCAGCAGTTATAATAGCGGGGGCGTAGCAGATACGCAGTATTTT. This translates into CASSYNSGGVADTQYF.